Listed below are T cell receptor beta chains from one sample, sequenced in a study of blood T cell repertoires in COVID-19. The assay was immunoSEQ multiplex PCR, and TCRdb's table has in-frame clones only and misses some. This repertoire shows more than 110,000 clones, under 80% found once; its top ten account for approximately 14%. The sample consisted of peripheral blood. These receptors originate from a man aged 80 or over with acute or convalescent COVID-19. Both conserved end residues are trimmed from each CDR3. A D gene is named only where the DNA matches it firmly.

.	TRBV7-2	TRBJ1-5	ASSTNTGNQPQH
TRBD2	TRBV29-1	TRBJ2-1	SVGEGKTVPF
.	TRBV28	TRBJ1-1	ASSSELNTEAF
TRBD1	TRBV5-5	TRBJ2-7	ASSRTGTASYEQY
TRBD2	TRBV9	TRBJ2-1	ASSDLTSGGFYNEQF
TRBD1	TRBV18	TRBJ1-6	ASSDQGANNSPLH
.	TRBV3-1/TRBV3-2	TRBJ2-7	ASSDKFQGSGTNEQY
TRBD1	TRBV19	TRBJ1-2	ASSSPYTGASGYT
.	TRBV11-2	TRBJ2-2	ASSGVGFAGLTGELF
.	TRBV11-2	TRBJ1-6	ASSRQEDSPLH
TRBD1	TRBV10-3	TRBJ2-1	AIRGDSSYNEQF
TRBD1	TRBV7-2	TRBJ2-7	ASSLPGTAAYEQY
.	TRBV11-3	TRBJ2-2	ASSSRENTGELF
TRBD1	TRBV2	TRBJ2-1	ASSRTGDQDNEQF
.	TRBV7-8	TRBJ2-7	ASSLLLSSSYEQY
TRBD1	TRBV24-1	TRBJ1-5	ATSDSDRGDQPQH
TRBD2	TRBV11-2	TRBJ2-5	ASSPGRARETQY
TRBD2	TRBV6-5	TRBJ2-5	ASSTFGLDQETQY
TRBD1	TRBV18	TRBJ1-2	ASSSGQGEKGYT
.	TRBV7-3	TRBJ2-1	ASSFTSQGEQF
TRBD2	TRBV19	TRBJ2-1	ASSIDPRLAGLNNEQF
.	TRBV18	TRBJ2-5	ASSPPGTPKETQY
.	TRBV7-2	TRBJ1-2	ASSPDSQYGYT
.	TRBV5-4	TRBJ2-1	AIRSGSSSYNEQF
TRBD2	TRBV6-2/TRBV6-3	TRBJ2-1	ASSRTSGGPSYNEQF
.	TRBV5-1	TRBJ2-7	ASSRQQGYEQY
.	TRBV27	TRBJ1-6	ASRFGGNSYNSPLH
.	TRBV28	TRBJ2-3	ASTLRLNTDTQY
TRBD2	TRBV28	TRBJ2-3	ASSLGTSGAKRTQY
.	TRBV5-1	TRBJ2-6	ASSTRPQVRGAYSGANVLT
.	TRBV5-6	TRBJ1-6	ASSLRGRNSPLH
TRBD1	TRBV24-1	TRBJ1-5	ATSQGQGTNQPQH
.	TRBV7-2	TRBJ1-1	ASSLDRGYHTEAF
.	TRBV28	TRBJ1-5	ASSSPFWPQHTPQH
TRBD2	TRBV4-2	TRBJ2-7	ASSRGLGTYEQY
TRBD1	TRBV15	TRBJ1-4	ATSRDWGTGETNEKLF
TRBD1	TRBV7-9	TRBJ2-6	ASRLTGAGANVLT
.	TRBV4-2	TRBJ2-7	ASSPNPTWGGYEQY
TRBD2	TRBV11-2	TRBJ2-1	ASSLNRGGIYEQF
.	TRBV18	TRBJ1-2	ASSPRPSYGYT
TRBD1	TRBV6-2/TRBV6-3	TRBJ2-7	ASSYSGGAGTGVYEQY
.	TRBV3-1/TRBV3-2	TRBJ1-2	ASSQYDRGPKYGYT
TRBD1	TRBV4-3	TRBJ2-5	ASSQDPPDRGRVETQY
TRBD2	TRBV28	TRBJ2-3	ATLGASGFTDTQY
TRBD1	TRBV7-2	TRBJ2-3	ASSLVTGMSTDTQY
TRBD2	TRBV15	TRBJ2-2	ATSSYFGGENTGELF
TRBD1	TRBV4-2	TRBJ2-3	ASSPRQGSDTQY
TRBD1	TRBV6-5	TRBJ1-6	ASRRGQGIYWPLH
.	TRBV19	TRBJ2-3	ASSLPGQGRGDTQY
.	TRBV5-1	TRBJ2-7	ASSLAQVRGVEQY
.	TRBV6-5	TRBJ1-5	ASSPGGNQPQH
.	TRBV5-1	TRBJ1-6	ASSPHTADNSPLH
.	TRBV14	TRBJ2-3	ASSQGLRGRGTDTQY
.	TRBV15	TRBJ2-2	ATSKSLTNTGELF
.	TRBV7-2	TRBJ1-2	ASSSTVMFYGYT
.	TRBV14	TRBJ2-7	ASSQATPGEQY
.	TRBV28	TRBJ2-7	ASSLATYEQY
TRBD2	TRBV14	TRBJ2-3	ASSLLAGGRADTQY
.	TRBV4-3	TRBJ2-7	ASSQDRAHEQY